This T cell receptor beta chain derives from a study of blood T cell repertoires in COVID-19. For the study at large: Spain, Italy and the United States supplied samples that represented acute and convalescent COVID-19. In each case, the material was cDNA or gDNA derived from T cells, B-cell-depleted T cells, or PBMCs.

Authors' methods: Amplification of reference gene primers was used by the study to estimate nucleated cell counts. TCRdb's table, derived via immunoSEQ multiplex PCR, lists solely in-frame clones and lacks some. V and J calls plus clone size are reproduced from that table; the DNA served to infer D and trimming. The sample lists approximately 67,000 clones, about nine tenths occurring once. Germline V gives CDR1 MNHEY, CDR2 SVGAGI. This CDR3 region has 14 residues. The J segment lost 2 bases and the V segment lost 4 bases, leaving 4 bases of the junction unmatched. Sample: peripheral blood. The clonotype comes from a human donor in a cohort sampled during active COVID-19. The J gene is TRBJ2-7, the V gene TRBV6-5; TRBD1 agrees at 8 bases. CDR3: CASSSGQVPYEQYF. As DNA, the CDR3 is TGTGCCAGCAGTTCGGGACAGGTTCCCTACGAGCAGTACTTC.